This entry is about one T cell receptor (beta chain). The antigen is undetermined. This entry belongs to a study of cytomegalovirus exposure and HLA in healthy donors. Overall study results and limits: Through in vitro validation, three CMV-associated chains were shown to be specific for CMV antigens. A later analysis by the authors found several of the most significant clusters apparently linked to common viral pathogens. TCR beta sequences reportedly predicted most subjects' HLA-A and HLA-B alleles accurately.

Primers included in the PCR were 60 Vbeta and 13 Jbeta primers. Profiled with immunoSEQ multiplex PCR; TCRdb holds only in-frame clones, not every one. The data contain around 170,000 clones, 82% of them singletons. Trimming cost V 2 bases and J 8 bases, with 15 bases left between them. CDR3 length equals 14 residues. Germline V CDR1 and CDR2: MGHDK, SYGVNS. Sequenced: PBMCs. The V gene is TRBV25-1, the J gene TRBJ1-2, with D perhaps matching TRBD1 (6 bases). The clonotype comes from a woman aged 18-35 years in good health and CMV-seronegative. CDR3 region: CASSEIEQGRGYTF. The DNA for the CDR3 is TGTGCCAGCAGTGAAATCGAACAGGGAAGGGGCTACACCTTC.